The clone carrying this T cell receptor beta chain was picked up many times. This entry is derived from a study of T cells in Graves' hyperthyroidism and ophthalmopathy. TCR beta CDR3 regions were amplified from RNA transcripts. First-round RT-PCR with HTBI primers amplified the TCR CDR3 region. TCRdb re-called the multiplex PCR reads through MiXCR, storing one row per CDR3 protein. The table lists approximately 620,000 distinct CDR3 sequences, about a sixth of them singletons. V lost 10 bases, J lost 5 bases, and 15 bases lay in between. The CDR3 has 12 amino acids. The V gene's germline CDR1 is LNHNV and CDR2 YYDKDF (reference sequence).

The receptor was isolated from a woman in her 40s with Graves' ophthalmopathy. Sequenced: blood. The V and J genes are TRBV15 and TRBJ2-7; possible D gene TRBD2, 6 bases. DNA of the CDR3: TGTGCCATAAAGGGAGGTGTAGACGAGCAGTACTTC. The encoded protein is CAIKGGVDEQYF.